The source of this TCR beta chain is a study of blood T cell repertoires in COVID-19. Original methodology: Nucleated cell number was recorded as an estimate derived from reference gene primer amplification. The method was immunoSEQ multiplex PCR; TCRdb's version includes in-frame clones alone and lacks a portion of them. V, J and clone size are those of that table, while D and trimming were read from the DNA. Here the sample spans roughly 100,000 clones, approximately 90% being singletons. The V gene end was trimmed by 6 bases and the J gene end by 8 bases; junction bases not matched to a gene: 11. The CDR3 totals 15 residues. Germline assignment: CDR1 LNHDA and CDR2 SQIVND (reference sequence).

This sequence was found in a middle-aged man with acute or convalescent COVID-19. Sequencing was carried out using peripheral blood. V is TRBV19 and J is TRBJ1-5; the match to TRBD1 covers 9 bases. CDR3 sequence (DNA): TGTGCCAGTAGAGATCGCGACAGGGGGTATAAGCCCCAGCATTTT. This sequence encodes CASRDRDRGYKPQHF.